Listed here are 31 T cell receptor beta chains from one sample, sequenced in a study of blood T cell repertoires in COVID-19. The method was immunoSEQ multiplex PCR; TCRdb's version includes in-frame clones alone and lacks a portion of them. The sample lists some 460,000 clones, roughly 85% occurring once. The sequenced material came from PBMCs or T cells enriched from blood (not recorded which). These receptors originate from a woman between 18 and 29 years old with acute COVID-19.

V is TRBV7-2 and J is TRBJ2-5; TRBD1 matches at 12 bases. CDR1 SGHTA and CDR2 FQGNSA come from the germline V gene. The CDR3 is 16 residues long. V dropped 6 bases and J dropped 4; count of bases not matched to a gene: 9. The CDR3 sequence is CASSSTGTGGLETQYF. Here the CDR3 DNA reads TGTGCCAGCAGTTCTACCGGGACAGGGGGCTTAGAGACCCAGTACTTC.

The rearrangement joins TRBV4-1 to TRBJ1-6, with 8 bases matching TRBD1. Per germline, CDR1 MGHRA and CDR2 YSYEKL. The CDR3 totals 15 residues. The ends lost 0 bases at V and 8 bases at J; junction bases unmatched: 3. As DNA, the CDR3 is TGCGCCAGCAGCCAAGATGAGGACAGGGATTCACCCCTCCACTTT. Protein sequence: CASSQDEDRDSPLHF.

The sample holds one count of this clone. The CDR3 spells CASSARQGMVFF. CDR3 DNA sequence: TGTGCCAGCAGCGCCAGACAGGGAATGGTCTTCTTT. This chain connects TRBV11-3 to TRBJ1-1, with TRBD1 matching over 7 bases. This CDR3 has 12 amino acids. V gave up 5 bases and J gave up 14 bases; unmatched junction bases: 11. Germline V gives CDR1 SGHNT, CDR2 YENEEA. Supplemented by reference TRBV11-3 and TRBJ1-1, the full variable domain reads EAGVVQSPRYKIIEKKQPVAFWCNPISGHNTLYWYLQNLGQGPELLIRYENEEAVDDSQLPKDRFSAERLKGVDSTLKIQPAELGDSAVYLCASSARQGMVFFGQGTRLTVV.

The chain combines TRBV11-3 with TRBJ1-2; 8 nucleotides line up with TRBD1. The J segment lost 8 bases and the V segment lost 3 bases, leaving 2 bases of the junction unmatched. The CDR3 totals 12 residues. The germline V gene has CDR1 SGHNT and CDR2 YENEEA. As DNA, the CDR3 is TGTGCCAGCAGCTTGACAGGGGTGGGCTACACCTTC. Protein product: CASSLTGVGYTF. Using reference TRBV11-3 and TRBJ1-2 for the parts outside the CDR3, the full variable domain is EAGVVQSPRYKIIEKKQPVAFWCNPISGHNTLYWYLQNLGQGPELLIRYENEEAVDDSQLPKDRFSAERLKGVDSTLKIQPAELGDSAVYLCASSLTGVGYTFGSGTRLTVV.

The CDR3 region has the DNA TGTGCCAGCAGTGAAGGCACCGGGACAGTTTCCTACGAGCAGTACTTC. It yields the protein CASSEGTGTVSYEQYF. J is TRBJ2-7 and V is TRBV3-1 (or the pseudogene TRBV3-2); 7 bases are shared with TRBD1. V shed 6 bases, J shed 1 base, and the junction held 12 bases outside the gene matches. The germline V gene has CDR1 LGHDT and CDR2 YNNKEL (reference sequence). This CDR3 contains 16 residues.

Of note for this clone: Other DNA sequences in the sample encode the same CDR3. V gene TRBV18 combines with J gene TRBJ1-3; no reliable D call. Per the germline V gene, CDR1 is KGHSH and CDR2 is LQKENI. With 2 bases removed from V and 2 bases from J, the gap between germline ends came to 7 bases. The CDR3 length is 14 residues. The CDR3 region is CASSPGGPGNTIYF. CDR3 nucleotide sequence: TGTGCCAGCTCACCAGGAGGGCCTGGAAACACCATATATTTT.

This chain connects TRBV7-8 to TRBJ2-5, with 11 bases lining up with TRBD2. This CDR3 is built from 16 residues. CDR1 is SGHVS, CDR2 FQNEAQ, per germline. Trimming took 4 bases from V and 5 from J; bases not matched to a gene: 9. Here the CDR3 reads CASSSRLAGRGETQYF. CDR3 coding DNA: TGTGCCAGCAGCTCCAGACTAGCGGGAAGGGGGGAGACCCAGTACTTC.

The CDR3 coding sequence is TGCGCCAGCAGCATGGGTCGGGGGACGGAGACCCAGTACTTC. Protein product: CASSMGRGTETQYF. This rearrangement joins TRBV5-1 to TRBJ2-5; a possible D gene is TRBD2 (6 bases). Germline V gene sequence: CDR1 SGHRS, CDR2 YFSETQ. CDR3 size: 14 residues. V was trimmed by 4 bases and J by 5 bases, leaving 15 bases between them.

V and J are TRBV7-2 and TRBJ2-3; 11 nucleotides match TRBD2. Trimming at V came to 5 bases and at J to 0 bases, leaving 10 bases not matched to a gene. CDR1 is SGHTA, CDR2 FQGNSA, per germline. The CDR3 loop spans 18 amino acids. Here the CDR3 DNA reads TGTGCCAGCAGCCCGAGGGCTAGCGGGAGGTCTAGCACAGATACGCAGTATTTT. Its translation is CASSPRASGRSSTDTQYF. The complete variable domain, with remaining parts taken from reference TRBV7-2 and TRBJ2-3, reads GAGVSQSPSNKVTEKGKDVELRCDPISGHTALYWYRQSLGQGLEFLIYFQGNSAPDKSGLPSDRFSAERTGGSVSTLTIQRTQQEDSAVYLCASSPRASGRSSTDTQYFGPGTRLTVL.

CDR3 sequence (DNA): TGTGCCACCAGCAGGGGAGGCGGTACGTTTGAGCCCCAGCATTTT. Translation gives CATSRGGGTFEPQHF. This chain links TRBV15 with TRBJ1-5, with unresolved D. Germline CDR1 LNHNV, CDR2 YYDKDF (reference sequence). The CDR3 is 15 amino acids. The V gene lost 3 bases and the J gene lost 8 bases, with 17 bases spanning the gap.

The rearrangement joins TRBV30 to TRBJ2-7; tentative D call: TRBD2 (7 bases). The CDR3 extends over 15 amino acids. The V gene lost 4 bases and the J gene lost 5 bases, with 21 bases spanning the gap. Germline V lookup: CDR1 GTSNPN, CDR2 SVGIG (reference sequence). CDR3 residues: CAWNLGGGAGDEQYF. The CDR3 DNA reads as TGTGCCTGGAACCTCGGAGGGGGGGCTGGGGACGAGCAGTACTTC.

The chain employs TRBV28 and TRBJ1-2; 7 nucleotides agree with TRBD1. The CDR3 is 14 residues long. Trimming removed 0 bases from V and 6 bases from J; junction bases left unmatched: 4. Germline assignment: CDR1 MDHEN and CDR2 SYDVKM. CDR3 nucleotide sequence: TGTGCCAGCAGTTTATGGCGGGACAGAGATGGCTACACCTTC. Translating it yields CASSLWRDRDGYTF.

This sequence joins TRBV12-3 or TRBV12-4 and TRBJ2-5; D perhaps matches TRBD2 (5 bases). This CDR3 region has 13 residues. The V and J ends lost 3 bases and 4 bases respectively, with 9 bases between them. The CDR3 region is CASSFDYGETQYF. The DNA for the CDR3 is TGTGCCAGCAGTTTCGACTATGGAGAGACCCAGTACTTC.

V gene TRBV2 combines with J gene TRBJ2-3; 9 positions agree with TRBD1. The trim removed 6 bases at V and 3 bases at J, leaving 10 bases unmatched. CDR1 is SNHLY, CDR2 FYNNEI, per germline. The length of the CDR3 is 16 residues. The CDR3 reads CASRPPTGGETDTQYF. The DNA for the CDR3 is TGTGCCAGCAGACCGCCTACAGGGGGCGAAACAGATACGCAGTATTTT.

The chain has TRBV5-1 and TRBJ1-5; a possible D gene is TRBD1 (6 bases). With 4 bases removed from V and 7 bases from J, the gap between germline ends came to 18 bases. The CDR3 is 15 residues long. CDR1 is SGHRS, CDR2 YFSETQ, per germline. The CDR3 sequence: CASSPSGGAGQPQHF. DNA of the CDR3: TGCGCCAGCAGCCCCTCGGGGGGGGCAGGGCAGCCCCAGCATTTT.

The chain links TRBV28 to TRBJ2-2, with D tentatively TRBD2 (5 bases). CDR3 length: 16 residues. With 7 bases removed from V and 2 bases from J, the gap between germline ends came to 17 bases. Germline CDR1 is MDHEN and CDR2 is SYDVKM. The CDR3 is CASIQSSGINTGELFF. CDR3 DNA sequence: TGTGCCAGCATTCAATCTTCCGGGATAAACACCGGGGAGCTGTTTTTT.

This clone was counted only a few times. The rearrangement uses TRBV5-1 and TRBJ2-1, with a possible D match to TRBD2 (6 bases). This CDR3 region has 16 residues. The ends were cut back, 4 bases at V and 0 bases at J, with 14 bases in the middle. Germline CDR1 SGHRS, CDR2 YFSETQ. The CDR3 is CASSPINSGSYNEQFF. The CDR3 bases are TGCGCCAGCAGCCCTATCAATAGCGGCTCCTACAATGAGCAGTTCTTC.

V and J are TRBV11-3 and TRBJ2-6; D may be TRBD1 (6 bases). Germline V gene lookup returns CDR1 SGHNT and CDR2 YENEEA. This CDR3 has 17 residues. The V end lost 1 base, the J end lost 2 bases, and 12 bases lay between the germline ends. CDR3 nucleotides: TGTGCCAGCAGCTTAGGACAGGATAATGCTGGGGCCAACGTCCTGACTTTC. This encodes CASSLGQDNAGANVLTF.

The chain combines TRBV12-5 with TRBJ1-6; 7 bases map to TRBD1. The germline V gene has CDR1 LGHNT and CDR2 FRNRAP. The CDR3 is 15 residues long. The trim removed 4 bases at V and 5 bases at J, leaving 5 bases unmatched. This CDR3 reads CASGSPTGNNSPLHF. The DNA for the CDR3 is TGTGCTAGTGGTTCCCCGACAGGGAATAATTCACCCCTCCACTTT.

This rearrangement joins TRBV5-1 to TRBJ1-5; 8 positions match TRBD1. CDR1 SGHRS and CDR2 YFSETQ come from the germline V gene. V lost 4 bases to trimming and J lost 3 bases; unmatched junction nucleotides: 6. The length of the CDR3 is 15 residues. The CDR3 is CASSDGQGYNQPQHF. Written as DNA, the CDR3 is TGCGCCAGCAGCGACGGACAGGGCTACAATCAGCCCCAGCATTTT.

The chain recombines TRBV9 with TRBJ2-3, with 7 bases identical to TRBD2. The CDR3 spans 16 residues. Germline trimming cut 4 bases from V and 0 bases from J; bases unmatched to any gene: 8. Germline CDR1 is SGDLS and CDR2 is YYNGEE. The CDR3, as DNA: TGTGCCAGCAGCACCGGTAAAGCGGGGAGCACAGATACGCAGTATTTT. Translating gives CASSTGKAGSTDTQYF.

DNA of the CDR3: TGTGCCAGCATCCTACAGGGCAACACTGAAGCTTTCTTT. It specifies CASILQGNTEAFF. This chain connects TRBV2 to TRBJ1-1, with D tentatively TRBD1 (6 bases). V was pared by 7 bases and J by 2 bases, with 11 bases between. This CDR3 region has 13 residues. CDR1 SNHLY and CDR2 FYNNEI come from the germline V gene.

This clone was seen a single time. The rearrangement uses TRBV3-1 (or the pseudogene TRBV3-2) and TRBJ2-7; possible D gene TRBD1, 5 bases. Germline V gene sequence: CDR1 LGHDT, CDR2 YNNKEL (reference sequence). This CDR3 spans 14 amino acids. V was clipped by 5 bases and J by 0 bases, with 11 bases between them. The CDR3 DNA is TGTGCCAGCAGCAGTGACAGATACTCCTACGAGCAGTACTTC. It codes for CASSSDRYSYEQYF.

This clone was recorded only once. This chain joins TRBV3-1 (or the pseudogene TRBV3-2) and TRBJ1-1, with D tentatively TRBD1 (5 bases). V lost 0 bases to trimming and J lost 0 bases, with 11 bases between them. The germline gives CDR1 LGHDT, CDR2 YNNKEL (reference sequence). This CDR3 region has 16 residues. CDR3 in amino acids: CASSQEQGRLNTEAFF. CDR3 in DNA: TGTGCCAGCAGCCAAGAGCAGGGCCGGCTGAACACTGAAGCTTTCTTT.

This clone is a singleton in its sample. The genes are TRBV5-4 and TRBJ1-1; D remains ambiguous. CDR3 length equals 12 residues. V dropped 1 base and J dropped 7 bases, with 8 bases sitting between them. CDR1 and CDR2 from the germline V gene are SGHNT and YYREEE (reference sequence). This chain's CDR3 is CASSLRGFEAFF. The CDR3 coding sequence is TGTGCCAGCAGCTTGCGTGGCTTTGAAGCTTTCTTT.

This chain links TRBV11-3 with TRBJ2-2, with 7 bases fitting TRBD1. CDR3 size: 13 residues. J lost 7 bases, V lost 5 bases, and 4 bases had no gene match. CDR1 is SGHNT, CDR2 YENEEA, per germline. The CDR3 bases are TGTGCCAGCAGCAGGGGGCAGAGCGGGGAGCTGTTTTTT. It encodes CASSRGQSGELFF.

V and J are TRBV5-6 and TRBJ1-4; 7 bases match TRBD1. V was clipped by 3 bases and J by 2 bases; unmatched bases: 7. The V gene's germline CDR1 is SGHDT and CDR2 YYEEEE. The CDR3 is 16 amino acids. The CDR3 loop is CASSSDPGQTNEKLFF. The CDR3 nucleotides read TGTGCCAGCAGCTCCGACCCGGGACAGACTAATGAAAAACTGTTTTTT.

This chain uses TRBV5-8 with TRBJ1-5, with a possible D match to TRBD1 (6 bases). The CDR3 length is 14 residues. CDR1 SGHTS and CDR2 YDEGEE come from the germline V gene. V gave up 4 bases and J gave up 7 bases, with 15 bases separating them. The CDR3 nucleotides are TGTGCCAGCAGCCACGAACAGGGTACCCAGCCCCAGCATTTT. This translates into CASSHEQGTQPQHF.

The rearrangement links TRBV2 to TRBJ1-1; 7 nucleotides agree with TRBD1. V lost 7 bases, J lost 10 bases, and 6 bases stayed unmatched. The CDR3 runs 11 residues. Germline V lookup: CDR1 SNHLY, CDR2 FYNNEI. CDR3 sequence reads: CASTDRVGAFF. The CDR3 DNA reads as TGTGCCAGCACCGACAGGGTTGGAGCTTTCTTT.

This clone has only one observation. CDR3 in amino acids: CASSSRGLGEKLFF. DNA for the CDR3: TGTGCCAGCAGTAGCAGGGGGCTGGGTGAAAAACTGTTTTTT. This sequence joins TRBV2 and TRBJ1-4, with 8 bases identical to TRBD1. The V and J ends lost 5 bases and 7 bases, in that order; junction bases with no gene match: 6. This CDR3 region has 14 residues. Germline CDR1 SNHLY, CDR2 FYNNEI.

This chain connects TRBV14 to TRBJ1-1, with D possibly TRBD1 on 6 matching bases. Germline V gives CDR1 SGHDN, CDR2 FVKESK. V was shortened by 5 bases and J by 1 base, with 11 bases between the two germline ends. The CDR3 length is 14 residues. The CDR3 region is CASSSLGQNTEAFF. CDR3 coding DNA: TGTGCCAGCAGCTCCTTGGGACAGAACACTGAAGCTTTCTTT.